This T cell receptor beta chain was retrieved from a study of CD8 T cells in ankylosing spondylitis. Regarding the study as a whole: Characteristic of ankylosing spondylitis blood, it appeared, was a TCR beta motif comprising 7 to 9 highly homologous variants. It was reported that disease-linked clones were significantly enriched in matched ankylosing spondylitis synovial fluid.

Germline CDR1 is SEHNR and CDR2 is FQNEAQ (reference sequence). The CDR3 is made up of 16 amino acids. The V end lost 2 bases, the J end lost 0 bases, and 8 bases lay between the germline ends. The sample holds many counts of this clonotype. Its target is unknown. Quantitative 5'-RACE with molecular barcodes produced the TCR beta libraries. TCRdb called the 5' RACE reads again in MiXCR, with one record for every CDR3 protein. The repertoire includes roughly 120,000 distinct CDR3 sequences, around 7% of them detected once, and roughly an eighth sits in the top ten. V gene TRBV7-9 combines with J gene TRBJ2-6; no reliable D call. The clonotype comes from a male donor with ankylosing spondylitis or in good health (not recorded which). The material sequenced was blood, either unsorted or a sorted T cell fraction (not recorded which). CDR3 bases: TGTGCCAGCAGCTTACAACCGATCTCTGGGGCCAACGTCCTGACTTTC. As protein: CASSLQPISGANVLTF.